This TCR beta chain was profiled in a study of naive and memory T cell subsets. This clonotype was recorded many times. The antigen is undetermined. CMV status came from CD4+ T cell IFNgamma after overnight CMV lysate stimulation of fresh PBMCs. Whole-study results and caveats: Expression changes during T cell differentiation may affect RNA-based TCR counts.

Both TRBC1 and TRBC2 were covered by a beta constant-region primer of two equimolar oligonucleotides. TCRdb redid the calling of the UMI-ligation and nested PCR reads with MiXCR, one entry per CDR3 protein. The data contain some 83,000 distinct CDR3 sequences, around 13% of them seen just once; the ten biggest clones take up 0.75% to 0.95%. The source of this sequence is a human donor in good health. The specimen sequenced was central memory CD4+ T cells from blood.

The CDR3 loop reads CASSQSLAEIAKNIQYF. CDR3 nucleotide sequence: TGCGCCAGCAGCCAAAGTCTAGCGGAGATAGCCAAAAACATTCAGTACTTC. This sequence joins TRBV4-1 and TRBJ2-4, with 7 nucleotides matching TRBD2. CDR3 length: 17 residues. J lost 0 bases, V lost 2 bases, and 7 bases had no gene match. Germline assignment: CDR1 MGHRA and CDR2 YSYEKL.